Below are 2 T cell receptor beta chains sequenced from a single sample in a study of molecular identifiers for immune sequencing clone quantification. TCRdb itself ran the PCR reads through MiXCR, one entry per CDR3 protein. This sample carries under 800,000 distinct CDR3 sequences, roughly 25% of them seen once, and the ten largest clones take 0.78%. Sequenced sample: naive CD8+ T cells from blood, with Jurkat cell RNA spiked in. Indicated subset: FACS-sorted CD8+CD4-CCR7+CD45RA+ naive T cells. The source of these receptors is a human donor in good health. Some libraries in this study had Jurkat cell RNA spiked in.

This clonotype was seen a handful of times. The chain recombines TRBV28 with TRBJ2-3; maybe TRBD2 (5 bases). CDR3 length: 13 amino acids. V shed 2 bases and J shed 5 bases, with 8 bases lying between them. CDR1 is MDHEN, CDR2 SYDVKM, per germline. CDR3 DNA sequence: TGTGCCAGCAGTTTAGACTACGAAGATACGCAGTATTTT. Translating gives CASSLDYEDTQYF.

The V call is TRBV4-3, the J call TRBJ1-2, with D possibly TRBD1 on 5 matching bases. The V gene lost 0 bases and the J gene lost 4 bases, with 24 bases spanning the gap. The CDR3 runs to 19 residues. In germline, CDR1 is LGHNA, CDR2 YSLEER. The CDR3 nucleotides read TGCGCCAGCAGCCAAGATAGAATAGGTAGAGGGACTCGGGGCTATGGCTACACCTTC. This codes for CASSQDRIGRGTRGYGYTF.